This TCR beta chain stems from a study of blood T cell repertoires in COVID-19. At the level of the study: Italy, Spain and the United States were the sources of the convalescent and acute COVID-19 samples.

The ends lost 7 bases at V and 2 bases at J; junction bases unmatched: 2. The CDR3 contains 14 residues. Germline values: CDR1 MNHEY, CDR2 SVGAGI. The data were produced by immunoSEQ multiplex PCR, yet TCRdb's version contains in-frame clones alone and is incomplete. The sample holds approximately 210,000 clones, roughly nine tenths seen once. The TCR originated in a woman between 65 and 79 years old with acute or convalescent COVID-19. Source material: peripheral blood. V and J are TRBV6-5 and TRBJ1-5; 10 bases align to TRBD1. As DNA, the CDR3 is TGTGCCAGCAAAGGGACAGGGGGCAATCAGCCCCAGCATTTT. It is translated as CASKGTGGNQPQHF.